This passage covers 13 T cell receptor beta chains from one sample sequenced in a study of OX40 agonist ivuxolimab in advanced cancers. Using immunoSEQ multiplex PCR, the repertoire was profiled, and TCRdb retains in-frame clones only, with some absent. Of more than 60,000 clones listed, about 89% were seen once; the top ten hold 4% to 4.5%. The specimen comprised CD4+ or CD8+ T cells sorted from blood, sampled in a trial of the OX40 agonist ivuxolimab. The receptors originated from an adult with an advanced solid tumor such as melanoma, head and neck, liver or kidney cancer.

This chain connects TRBV28 to TRBJ2-7; no definite D call. Germline loops: CDR1 MDHEN, CDR2 SYDVKM. V lost 3 bases, J lost 5 bases, and 17 bases lay in between. The CDR3 is 15 residues long. The CDR3: CASSFPKLGFHEQYF. CDR3 coding DNA: TGTGCCAGCAGTTTCCCCAAGCTGGGTTTCCACGAGCAGTACTTC.

The rearrangement links TRBV5-1 to TRBJ1-5; no clear D gene. The CDR3 runs 13 residues. V was shortened by 4 bases and J by 5 bases, with 10 bases between the two germline ends. CDR1 is SGHRS and CDR2 is YFSETQ in the germline V gene. CDR3 nucleotides: TGCGCCAGCAGCGCCAACGGGGATCAGCCCCAGCATTTT. Protein: CASSANGDQPQHF.

CDR3 loop: CASSRWDRGRYGYTF. The DNA of the CDR3 is TGTGCCAGCAGTCGCTGGGACAGGGGCCGGTATGGCTACACCTTC. The chain joins TRBV27 to TRBJ1-2, with 10 positions matching TRBD1. V shed 5 bases, J shed 5 bases, and the junction held 8 bases outside the gene matches. CDR1 MNHEY and CDR2 SMNVEV come from the germline V gene (reference sequence). This CDR3 is 15 amino acids long.

The chain joins TRBV6-4 to TRBJ2-1, with 9 bases matching TRBD1. After removal of 5 bases from V and 8 bases from J, the junction contained 10 bases not matched to a gene. The germline CDR1 and CDR2 sequences are MRHNA and SNTAGT. This CDR3 region has 15 residues. The CDR3 region is CASSTGTGSIHEQFF. For the CDR3, the DNA is TGTGCCAGCAGTACCGGGACAGGGTCGATCCATGAGCAGTTCTTC.

This chain connects TRBV28 to TRBJ1-5; D not certain. Trimming stripped 6 bases from V and 0 bases from J, with 15 bases between. This CDR3 is built from 16 residues. CDR1 is MDHEN, CDR2 SYDVKM, per germline. The CDR3 loop reads CASRNPSGNSNQPQHF. Written as DNA, the CDR3 is TGTGCCAGCAGAAACCCGTCGGGGAATAGCAATCAGCCCCAGCATTTT.

J is TRBJ1-2 and V is TRBV5-6; maybe TRBD1 (5 bases). The V and J ends lost 3 bases and 7 bases respectively, with 16 bases between them. Germline CDR1 reads SGHDT; CDR2 reads YYEEEE. CDR3 length: 14 residues. The CDR3 here is CASSSYGTPSGYTF. The CDR3 coding sequence is TGTGCCAGCAGCTCTTACGGGACCCCCTCTGGCTACACCTTC.

This chain links TRBV2 with TRBJ1-2; D may be TRBD1 (5 bases). The CDR3 loop spans 13 amino acids. Per the germline V gene, CDR1 is SNHLY and CDR2 is FYNNEI. The germline V and J ends were trimmed by 8 bases and 8 bases, with 18 bases remaining between them. The CDR3, as DNA: TGTGCCAGCTACATCGGGCAGGGAGGCGGCTACACCTTC. Its translation is CASYIGQGGGYTF.

This chain connects TRBV18 to TRBJ1-5; a weak D match, TRBD1 (6 bases). Per the germline V gene, CDR1 is KGHSH and CDR2 is LQKENI. This CDR3 is built from 15 residues. The ends were cut back, 4 bases at V and 4 bases at J, with 14 bases in the middle. The CDR3 DNA follows: TGTGCCAGCTCACAACGGACAGCCGGGAATCAGCCCCAGCATTTT. As protein: CASSQRTAGNQPQHF.

The table lists this clone with a count of one. The CDR3: CASSQGANEQFF. CDR3 nucleotide sequence: TGTGCCAGCTCGCAGGGGGCCAATGAGCAGTTCTTC. The J gene is TRBJ2-1, the V gene TRBV18, with 8 positions matching TRBD1. The CDR3 has 12 amino acids. Trimming cost V 6 bases and J 6 bases; bases outside gene matches: 1. Per the germline V gene, CDR1 is KGHSH and CDR2 is LQKENI.

The chain uses TRBV11-1 and TRBJ2-5; 10 bases map to TRBD1. J gave up 5 bases and V 1 base, and 4 bases lay outside the gene matches. The CDR3 consists of 15 residues. CDR1 and CDR2 (germline): SGHAT, FQDESV (reference sequence). For the CDR3, the DNA is TGTGCCAGCAGCTTAGGACAGGGGGCGGGCGAGACCCAGTACTTC. It specifies CASSLGQGAGETQYF. Full variable domain (rest looked up from reference TRBV11-1 and TRBJ2-5): EAEVAQSPRYKITEKSQAVAFWCDPISGHATLYWYRQILGQGPELLVQFQDESVVDDSQLPKDRFSAERLKGVDSTLKIQPAELGDSAMYLCASSLGQGAGETQYFGPGTRLLVL.

This clone showed up just once. The chain employs TRBV6-5 and TRBJ1-1, with D maybe TRBD1 (6 bases). This CDR3 has 14 residues. Trimming left V 4 bases short and J 2 bases short, with 11 bases between. Germline V gene lookup returns CDR1 MNHEY and CDR2 SVGAGI. DNA of the CDR3: TGTGCCAGCAGTTGGAACAGGGCTAACACTGAAGCTTTCTTT. This gives the protein CASSWNRANTEAFF.

This clone was seen once. The chain employs TRBV7-6 and TRBJ2-7, with D maybe TRBD1 (5 bases). The CDR3 runs 13 residues. Trimming cost V 2 bases and J 5 bases, with 10 bases left between them. The germline V gene encodes CDR1 SGHVS and CDR2 FNYEAQ. As DNA, the CDR3 is TGTGCCAGCAGCTTAAGACAGATCAACGAGCAGTACTTC. Residues: CASSLRQINEQYF.

The gene calls are TRBV6-6 and TRBJ1-2; D ambiguous. CDR1 is MNHNY, CDR2 SVGAGI, per germline (reference sequence). The CDR3 runs 12 residues. V lost 1 base, J lost 7 bases, and 7 bases lay in between. CDR3 in amino acids: CASSYYLGGYTF. DNA of the CDR3: TGTGCCAGCAGTTACTACCTGGGTGGCTACACCTTC.